The 15 T cell receptor beta chains in this list originate from one sample, sequenced in a study of T cell responses to AZD1222 COVID-19 vaccine (dated by TCRdb to 2020 to 2023). Libraries came from the immunoSEQ multiplex PCR assay. This is the immuneACCESS table as TCRdb keeps it, with only in-frame sequences that have V and J called. A part of the clones is gone; compared with another copy, unresolved V genes explain less than half, and the rest is unexplained. The sample contains more than 90,000 clones, 85% to 90% of them found a single time. The ten largest clones take up roughly 7% of the sample. What this sample's time point label stands for: about 28 days (+/-7) after the second vaccine dose. The material sequenced was peripheral blood, taken 28 days after the second AZD1222 dose. These receptors all stem from an adult who received the AZD1222 COVID-19 vaccine.

The V call is TRBV6-1, the J call TRBJ2-3; D gene ambiguous. Per the germline V gene, CDR1 is MNHNS and CDR2 is SASEGT. The CDR3 runs to 12 residues. V lost 5 bases and J lost 2, with 5 bases in between. The CDR3 DNA reads as TGTGCCAGCAGTTTAGACACAGATACGCAGTATTTT. Translating gives CASSLDTDTQYF.

This chain connects TRBV25-1 to TRBJ1-3, with D unclear. Germline assignment: CDR1 MGHDK and CDR2 SYGVNS. V was shortened by 2 bases and J by 4 bases, with 9 bases between the two germline ends. The CDR3 contains 14 residues. As DNA, the CDR3 is TGTGCCAGCAGTGAACAGGCCACCGGAAACACCATATATTTT. This codes for CASSEQATGNTIYF.

The chain links TRBV25-1 to TRBJ1-1; possible D gene TRBD1, 5 bases. V was clipped by 4 bases and J by 1 base, with 13 bases between them. The CDR3 loop spans 15 amino acids. The V gene's germline CDR1 is MGHDK and CDR2 SYGVNS. The CDR3 reads CASSVVRDWNTEAFF. The CDR3 DNA follows: TGTGCCAGCAGTGTAGTCAGGGACTGGAACACTGAAGCTTTCTTT.

The CDR3 DNA reads as TGTGCCAGCAGCCCCGACAGGGCTGGAGAGACCCAGTACTTC. It translates to CASSPDRAGETQYF. The chain is built from TRBV7-9 and TRBJ2-5, with 7 bases that match TRBD1. This CDR3 contains 14 residues. V shed 5 bases, J shed 4 bases, and the junction held 7 bases outside the gene matches. Germline lookup yields CDR1 SEHNR and CDR2 FQNEAQ (reference sequence).

This chain uses TRBV3-1 (or the pseudogene TRBV3-2) with TRBJ2-3; 9 nucleotides match TRBD2. Germline values: CDR1 LGHDT, CDR2 YNNKEL (reference sequence). The CDR3 totals 23 residues. V was pared by 0 bases and J by 2 bases, with 24 bases of the junction left unmatched. CDR3 amino acids: CASSQDAAGLAGQASGSTDTQYF. Written as DNA, the CDR3 is TGTGCCAGCAGCCAAGATGCTGCGGGGCTAGCGGGACAAGCTTCTGGGTCCACAGATACGCAGTATTTT.

V and J are TRBV6-5 and TRBJ1-4; no firm D call. Germline loops: CDR1 MNHEY, CDR2 SVGAGI. The CDR3 sequence is 16 residues long. Deletions cut 0 bases from V and 5 bases from J, with 13 bases between. The CDR3 protein is CASSYSYPGGNEKLFF. The CDR3 coding sequence is TGTGCCAGCAGTTACTCTTATCCCGGAGGGAATGAAAAACTGTTTTTT.

This rearrangement joins TRBV5-6 to TRBJ2-5; TRBD2 agrees at 7 bases. Germline values: CDR1 SGHDT, CDR2 YYEEEE. The V gene end was trimmed by 1 base and the J gene end by 4 bases; junction bases not matched to a gene: 10. The CDR3 sequence is 16 residues long. CDR3 protein: CASSLIERGFGETQYF. Here the CDR3 DNA reads TGTGCCAGCAGCTTGATAGAGCGGGGTTTCGGAGAGACCCAGTACTTC.

The rearrangement uses TRBV7-8 and TRBJ2-3; 8 bases map to TRBD1. CDR3 length equals 14 residues. The ends lost 8 bases at V and 0 bases at J; junction bases unmatched: 4. Germline V gene data show CDR1 as SGHVS and CDR2 as FQNEAQ. The CDR3 region has the DNA TGTGCCAGCGGACAGGGAGGCAGCACAGATACGCAGTATTTT. It codes for CASGQGGSTDTQYF. The whole variable domain, filled in from reference TRBV7-8 and TRBJ2-3, reads GAGVSQSPRYKVAKRGQDVALRCDPISGHVSLFWYQQALGQGPEFLTYFQNEAQLDKSGLPSDRFFAERPEGSVSTLKIQRTQQEDSAVYLCASGQGGSTDTQYFGPGTRLTVL.

V and J are TRBV12-3 or TRBV12-4 and TRBJ2-5; D is perhaps TRBD2 (7 bases). This CDR3 contains 13 residues. V was pared by 10 bases and J by 5 bases, with 17 bases between. The CDR3, as DNA: TGTGCCACCTCCCGGGGGGCCTTCGAGACCCAGTACTTC. Amino acid sequence: CATSRGAFETQYF.

The rearrangement links TRBV10-2 to TRBJ2-7, with 7 bases that match TRBD1. Germline V gene data show CDR1 as WSHSY and CDR2 as SAAADI. V trimming: 4 bases; J trimming: 5 bases; junction bases outside the gene matches: 11. CDR3 length equals 15 residues. CDR3 in amino acids: CASSGDRERYNEQYF. Here the CDR3 DNA reads TGCGCCAGCAGTGGAGACAGGGAAAGGTATAACGAGCAGTACTTC.

The rearrangement uses TRBV30 and TRBJ2-2; D gene uncertain. Germline-derived CDR1 and CDR2 are GTSNPN and SVGIG (reference sequence). V gave up 0 bases and J gave up 0 bases, with 11 bases separating them. The CDR3 is 16 residues long. CDR3 region: CAWSVGRIANTGELFF. In DNA form, the CDR3 reads TGTGCCTGGAGTGTAGGACGGATCGCGAACACCGGGGAGCTGTTTTTT.

This clone was seen a single time. The chain has TRBV3-1 (or the pseudogene TRBV3-2) and TRBJ1-6, with 8 bases matching TRBD1. The ends lost 8 bases at V and 7 bases at J; junction bases unmatched: 10. Germline CDR1 reads LGHDT; CDR2 reads YNNKEL (reference sequence). The CDR3 sequence is 15 residues long. The DNA of the CDR3 is TGTGCCAGCCGAGCGGTCACAGGGGGAAATTCACCCCTCCACTTT. It codes for CASRAVTGGNSPLHF.

This clone was seen only once. The V call is TRBV9, the J call TRBJ2-7; D tentatively fits TRBD1 or TRBD2 (5 bases each). This CDR3 comprises 15 residues. In germline, CDR1 is SGDLS, CDR2 YYNGEE. V lost 3 bases and J 6 bases, leaving 19 bases between the germline ends. The CDR3 here is CASSARDLTVSEQYF. DNA of the CDR3: TGTGCCAGCAGCGCCCGGGACCTGACTGTGAGCGAGCAGTACTTC.

The chain combines TRBV3-1 (or the pseudogene TRBV3-2) with TRBJ1-1, with D maybe TRBD1 (5 bases). This CDR3 has 17 residues. Germline loops: CDR1 LGHDT, CDR2 YNNKEL (reference sequence). Trimming removed 4 bases at V and 4 bases at J, with 22 bases between. The CDR3 DNA sequence: TGTGCCAGCAGCCTTATCGGGGGGATGGGAATGCGCACTGAAGCTTTCTTT. This codes for CASSLIGGMGMRTEAFF.

V is TRBV24-1 and J is TRBJ2-1, with TRBD2 matching over 7 bases. CDR1 KGHDR and CDR2 SFDVKD come from the germline V gene. V dropped 0 bases and J dropped 4; count of bases not matched to a gene: 11. CDR3 length: 18 amino acids. CDR3 loop: CATSDLRGERGPYNEQFF. The CDR3 DNA reads TGTGCCACCAGTGATTTGCGGGGAGAGCGGGGTCCGTACAATGAGCAGTTCTTC.